This T cell receptor (beta chain) was recorded in a study of PD-1 blockade in classical Hodgkin lymphoma. Trimming removed 0 bases from V and 0 bases from J, with 15 bases in between. This CDR3 is built from 19 residues. CDR1 and CDR2 (germline): SGHVS, FQNEAQ. General study results and limits: Complete responders' diversity at baseline resembled that of newly diagnosed patients. By C4D1 there was a significant rise in CD4+ TCR diversity but not in CD8+ TCR diversity. Whatever underlies the repertoire differences (possibly disease activity or prior therapy) remains undefined. After ASCT, patients who started nivolumab under 1 year later were excluded.

On this clone itself: Its antigen is not known.

Sequencing used immunoSEQ multiplex PCR; TCRdb keeps in-frame clones, though not all of them. The repertoire has approximately 38,000 clones, around 80% of them found once; the top ten carry more than 8%. Time point of the sample: cycle 4 day 1 (C4D1), after less than seven weeks of nivolumab. Every patient experienced relapse after autologous stem cell transplantation, and brentuximab vedotin exposure varied. This clonotype originated in a human donor with classical Hodgkin lymphoma. This rearrangement joins TRBV7-8 to TRBJ1-6, with D maybe TRBD1 (5 bases). The sample in question was peripheral blood mononuclear cells (PBMCs), obtained before the fourth cycle of nivolumab. CDR3 DNA sequence: TGTGCCAGCAGCTTAGCCCTGGGGGAAACTAGCTCCTATAATTCACCCCTCCACTTT. Residues: CASSLALGETSSYNSPLHF.